Listed below are T cell receptor beta chains from one sample, sequenced in a study of T cell responses to AZD1222 COVID-19 vaccine. Profiled with immunoSEQ multiplex PCR; TCRdb holds only in-frame clones, not every one. The sample yields tens of thousands of clones, around 86% seen once. The sequences come from peripheral blood, collected on day 0 of AZD1222 vaccination. Receptor source: an adult in good health. Each CDR3 is given with its conserved first and last residue. A D gene is named only where the DNA matches it firmly. Size values are once, few and many counts, or a class for expanded clones, and some rows have none.

abundance	d_gene	j_gene	v_gene	CDR3aa	CDR3nt
NA	NA	TRBJ2-2	TRBV7-6	CASSLTLNTGELFF	TGTGCCAGCAGCTTGACCCTGAACACCGGGGAGCTGTTTTTT
NA	NA	TRBJ2-2	TRBV13	CASSYAQRGTGELFF	TGTGCCAGCAGCTACGCACAGAGGGGCACCGGGGAGCTGTTTTTT
NA	NA	TRBJ1-6	TRBV20-1	CSASVGTNYNSPLHF	TGCAGTGCTAGTGTAGGGACAAACTATAATTCACCCCTCCACTTT
NA	NA	TRBJ1-2	TRBV30	CAWIRDNYGYTF	TGTGCCTGGATCCGGGACAACTATGGCTACACCTTC
NA	NA	TRBJ1-5	TRBV3-1/TRBV3-2	CASGLEGHQPQHF	TGTGCCAGCGGACTGGAGGGTCATCAGCCCCAGCATTTT
NA	NA	TRBJ2-4	TRBV28	CASRTWAPKNIQYF	TGTGCCAGCCGGACCTGGGCTCCCAAAAACATTCAGTACTTC
NA	NA	TRBJ1-3	TRBV30	CAWSQQGDTIYF	TGTGCCTGGAGCCAGCAGGGAGACACCATATATTTT
once	NA	TRBJ2-2	TRBV11-2	CASSFGGELFF	TGTGCCAGCAGCTTTGGCGGGGAGCTGTTTTTT
NA	NA	TRBJ1-3	TRBV3-1/TRBV3-2	CASSLEGNTIYF	TGTGCCAGCAGCCTCGAAGGAAACACCATATATTTT
NA	NA	TRBJ1-5	TRBV6-4	CASSDQANQPQHF	TGTGCCAGCAGTGACCAGGCCAATCAGCCCCAGCATTTT
NA	NA	TRBJ1-6	TRBV7-2	CASSLDNYNSPLHF	TGTGCCAGCAGCTTAGACAACTATAATTCACCCCTCCACTTT
NA	TRBD1	TRBJ1-2	TRBV5-8	CASSPRGGTGTGYTF	TGTGCCAGCAGCCCGAGGGGTGGGACAGGGACTGGCTACACCTTC
NA	NA	TRBJ2-1	TRBV7-2	CASSSRFYGNEQFF	TGTGCCAGCAGCTCCCGCTTCTACGGCAATGAGCAGTTCTTC
NA	NA	TRBJ2-7	TRBV10-3	CAIAYSDEQYF	TGTGCCATCGCCTATAGCGACGAGCAGTACTTC
NA	TRBD2	TRBJ2-1	TRBV2	CASSRLAGNSYNEQFF	TGTGCCAGCAGTCGACTAGCGGGGAACTCCTACAATGAGCAGTTCTTC
NA	TRBD1	TRBJ1-1	TRBV7-8	CASSAITGTGDTEAFF	TGTGCCAGCAGCGCAATTACCGGGACAGGGGACACTGAAGCTTTCTTT
NA	TRBD1	TRBJ1-6	TRBV19	CASTETGDGSPLHF	TGTGCCAGTACCGAGACAGGGGACGGTTCACCCCTCCACTTT
NA	NA	TRBJ2-3	TRBV7-2	CASSRGHGGDTQYF	TGTGCCAGCAGCAGAGGACATGGCGGGGATACGCAGTATTTT
once	NA	TRBJ1-5	TRBV6-5	CASSSTGSRDQPQHF	TGTGCCAGCAGTAGTACAGGTTCGCGTGATCAGCCCCAGCATTTT
NA	TRBD1	TRBJ1-5	TRBV27	CASSLTGQGIGNQPQHF	TGTGCCAGCAGTTTAACGGGACAGGGGATAGGCAATCAGCCCCAGCATTTT
NA	NA	TRBJ2-7	TRBV19	CASSPDRQAEQYF	TGTGCCAGTAGTCCCGACCGACAGGCTGAGCAGTACTTC
NA	NA	TRBJ2-7	TRBV11-1	CASSFPGYEQYF	TGTGCCAGCAGCTTCCCGGGCTACGAGCAGTACTTC
NA	NA	TRBJ1-5	TRBV12-3/TRBV12-4	CASKGTANQPQHF	TGTGCCAGCAAAGGGACGGCGAATCAGCCCCAGCATTTT
NA	TRBD2	TRBJ2-1	TRBV29-1	CSVEASGGANEQFF	TGCAGCGTTGAAGCTAGCGGGGGGGCCAATGAGCAGTTCTTC
NA	NA	TRBJ1-2	TRBV12-5	CASGLVSQVDYGYTF	TGTGCTAGTGGTTTGGTATCCCAGGTTGACTATGGCTACACCTTC
NA	TRBD1	TRBJ1-4	TRBV5-1	CASSPTPGQANEKLFF	TGCGCCAGCAGCCCCACTCCGGGACAGGCAAATGAAAAACTGTTTTTT
NA	NA	TRBJ1-1	TRBV12-3/TRBV12-4	CASTNGGEAFF	TGTGCCAGCACCAACGGCGGTGAAGCTTTCTTT
NA	NA	TRBJ2-3	TRBV15	CATSRGSGSQDTQYF	TGTGCCACCAGCAGAGGTTCAGGGAGCCAGGATACGCAGTATTTT
NA	NA	TRBJ1-1	TRBV19	CASRREDMNTEAFF	TGTGCCAGTAGGAGAGAGGACATGAACACTGAAGCTTTCTTT
NA	TRBD2	TRBJ2-2	TRBV19	CASSTLGGANTGELFF	TGTGCCAGTAGCACCCTTGGGGGGGCGAACACCGGGGAGCTGTTTTTT